This T cell receptor beta chain originates from a study of CD8 T cells in ankylosing spondylitis. Study observations and caveats: A motif of eight highly homologous TCR beta variants was seen as apparently characteristic of ankylosing spondylitis blood. Both synovial fluid and blood in reactive arthritis had previously been reported to carry some motif variants. Matched ankylosing spondylitis synovial fluid reportedly contained a significantly enriched population of disease-linked clones.

Each CDR3 protein gets one entry after TCRdb re-called the 5' RACE reads with MiXCR. Of hundreds of thousands of distinct CDR3 sequences listed, 25% to 30% are singletons. CDR3 length: 17 residues. V shed 3 bases, J shed 8 bases, and the junction held 13 bases outside the gene matches. Germline CDR1 and CDR2: KGHDR and SFDVKD. In its sample, this clonotype was seen a few times. Antigen unknown. The J gene is TRBJ2-3, the V gene TRBV24-1, with 10 bases fitting TRBD2. The origin of this receptor is a male donor with ankylosing spondylitis. Source material: blood, either unsorted or a sorted T cell fraction (not recorded which). In nucleotides, the CDR3 is TGTGCCACCAGTGATCGTCTAGCGGGAGTGGCGGTCGGTACGCAGTATTTT. Its protein is CATSDRLAGVAVGTQYF.